One and the same sample provided the 21 T cell receptor beta chains below, sequenced in a study of blood T cell repertoires in COVID-19. This table comes from immunoSEQ multiplex PCR, and its TCRdb copy is limited to in-frame clones, with some not included. The sample carries around 68,000 clones, roughly nine tenths recorded once. Sequencing input: peripheral blood. The receptors derive from a man aged 45-65 years with acute or convalescent COVID-19.

V is TRBV7-2 and J is TRBJ1-4, with a weak D call TRBD1 (5 bases). The germline CDR1 and CDR2 sequences are SGHTA and FQGNSA. The CDR3 runs to 15 residues. The V end lost 7 bases, the J end lost 5 bases, and 17 bases lay between the germline ends. The CDR3 DNA follows: TGTGCCAGCAACCAGGACCGTCGACAGAATGAAAAACTGTTTTTT. It yields the protein CASNQDRRQNEKLFF.

The J gene is TRBJ2-7, the V gene TRBV28; TRBD2 aligns across 7 bases. Per germline, CDR1 MDHEN and CDR2 SYDVKM. J gave up 0 bases and V 8 bases, and 13 bases lay outside the gene matches. CDR3 length equals 16 residues. CDR3 residues: CASSSPGGSLSYEQYF. CDR3 nucleotides: TGTGCCAGCTCCTCTCCGGGCGGGAGCCTCTCCTACGAGCAGTACTTC.

V and J are TRBV7-9 and TRBJ1-2; tentative D call: TRBD1 (5 bases). Trimming removed 2 bases at V and 0 bases at J, with 10 bases between. There are 15 residues in the CDR3. Germline-derived CDR1 and CDR2 are SEHNR and FQNEAQ (reference sequence). The CDR3 region has the DNA TGTGCCAGCAGCTTATATGACAGCGCTAACTATGGCTACACCTTC. This gives the protein CASSLYDSANYGYTF.

The chain links TRBV7-2 to TRBJ2-7, with no clear D. V was cut by 1 base and J by 6 bases, with 4 bases left in between. Germline V gives CDR1 SGHTA, CDR2 FQGNSA. CDR3 length equals 11 residues. As DNA, the CDR3 is TGTGCCAGCAGCTTAGTTCTCGAGCAGTACTTC. Protein: CASSLVLEQYF.

This CDR3 reads CASSIWDREKLFF. The CDR3 DNA reads as TGTGCCAGCAGCATCTGGGACAGAGAAAAACTGTTTTTT. The V call is TRBV5-5, the J call TRBJ1-4, with 7 bases identical to TRBD1. Germline-derived CDR1 and CDR2 are SGHKS and YYEKEE (reference sequence). Losses at the gene ends were 4 bases for V and 8 bases for J; bases not matched to a gene: 5. The CDR3 loop spans 13 amino acids.

This chain links TRBV5-6 with TRBJ1-2, with 9 bases aligning to TRBD1. The CDR3 is 16 amino acids. With V trimmed by 4 bases and J by 2 bases, 9 bases remained unmatched. Germline-derived CDR1 and CDR2 are SGHDT and YYEEEE. The CDR3, as DNA: TGTGCCAGCAGCACGGGACAGGGCCGAAGGAACTATGGCTACACCTTC. Its translation: CASSTGQGRRNYGYTF. Looking up the rest from reference TRBV5-6 and TRBJ1-2 gives the full variable domain: DAGVTQSPTHLIKTRGQQVTLRCSPKSGHDTVSWYQQALGQGPQFIFQYYEEEERQRGNFPDRFSGHQFPNYSSELNVNALLLGDSALYLCASSTGQGRRNYGYTFGSGTRLTVV.

DNA of the CDR3: TGTGCCATCAGAAGGACAGGGGGCTCCTACGAGCAGTACTTC. Its translation: CAIRRTGGSYEQYF. The chain carries TRBV10-3 and TRBJ2-7; 10 positions agree with TRBD1. V lost 6 bases, J lost 0 bases, and 2 bases stayed unmatched. The CDR3 has 14 amino acids. Germline CDR1 is ENHRY and CDR2 is SYGVKD.

CDR3 in amino acids: CASSDSRGGSDTQYF. DNA for the CDR3: TGTGCCAGCAGTGACTCGAGAGGGGGTTCAGATACGCAGTATTTT. This sequence joins TRBV6-4 and TRBJ2-3; D might be TRBD1 (6 bases). This CDR3 is built from 15 residues. Germline V gives CDR1 MRHNA, CDR2 SNTAGT. V dropped 0 bases and J dropped 4 bases, with 11 bases sitting between them.

CDR3 in amino acids: CASSQSDRDTEAFF. In nucleotides, the CDR3 is TGTGCCAGCAGCCAATCCGACAGGGACACTGAAGCTTTCTTT. The chain combines TRBV3-1 (or the pseudogene TRBV3-2) with TRBJ1-1; TRBD1 matches at 7 bases. The CDR3 is 14 amino acids. The germline CDR1 and CDR2 sequences are LGHDT and YNNKEL (reference sequence). V trimming: 2 bases; J trimming: 3 bases; junction bases outside the gene matches: 3.

The rearrangement uses TRBV10-2 and TRBJ1-4, with 10 bases lining up with TRBD1. This CDR3 has 15 amino acids. From germline, CDR1 is WSHSY and CDR2 SAAADI. Trimming took 8 bases from V and 6 from J; bases not matched to a gene: 9. The CDR3 is CASLNTGTGDEKLFF. In DNA, the CDR3 is TGCGCCAGCCTAAACACCGGGACAGGGGATGAAAAACTGTTTTTT.

The chain combines TRBV19 with TRBJ1-4, with 7 bases aligning to TRBD1. There are 13 residues in the CDR3. CDR1 and CDR2 from the germline V gene are LNHDA and SQIVND (reference sequence). V gave up 8 bases and J gave up 4 bases; unmatched junction bases: 4. CDR3 coding DNA: TGTGCCAGTTCAGGGGGGCTTAATGAAAAACTGTTTTTT. This codes for CASSGGLNEKLFF.

This clone was seen more than once but under ten times. The rearrangement links TRBV6-6 to TRBJ2-7; 7 bases are shared with TRBD2. The CDR3 length is 14 residues. Germline CDR1 and CDR2: MNHNY and SVGAGI (reference sequence). CDR3 amino acids: CAAQEDTGGYEQYF. The CDR3 region has the DNA TGTGCTGCCCAGGAGGATACGGGGGGATACGAGCAGTACTTC.

In this sample, this clone turned up once. The genes are TRBV7-3 and TRBJ2-2, with TRBD2 matching over 12 bases. CDR3 size: 17 residues. Unmatched junction bases numbered 7, after V lost 5 bases and J lost 3 bases. Germline assignment: CDR1 SGHTA and CDR2 FQGTGA. The DNA for the CDR3 is TGTGCCAGCAGCCCAACCCGACTAGCGGGAGACACCGGGGAGCTGTTTTTT. Translating gives CASSPTRLAGDTGELFF.

This clone has only one observation. The chain couples TRBV7-2 to TRBJ2-7; the match to TRBD2 covers 9 bases. This CDR3 spans 14 amino acids. Per germline, CDR1 SGHTA and CDR2 FQGNSA. The ends lost 3 bases at V and 4 bases at J; junction bases unmatched: 4. In DNA form, the CDR3 reads TGTGCCAGCAGCTTGTCTAGCGGGAATTACGAGCAGTACTTC. This encodes CASSLSSGNYEQYF.

The table lists this clone with a count of one. V and J are TRBV2 and TRBJ1-2; 12 positions agree with TRBD1. Unmatched junction bases numbered 13, after V lost 10 bases and J lost 7 bases. The CDR3 is 15 amino acids. Germline V lookup: CDR1 SNHLY, CDR2 FYNNEI. CDR3 sequence: CATEGTGGALGGYTF. In DNA form, the CDR3 reads TGTGCCACCGAAGGGACAGGGGGCGCATTGGGTGGCTACACCTTC.

The chain is built from TRBV6-2 or TRBV6-3 and TRBJ1-5, with D possibly being TRBD1 (5 bases). The V gene's germline CDR1 is MNHEY and CDR2 SVGEGT. CDR3 size: 12 residues. V dropped 1 base and J dropped 7 bases, with 5 bases sitting between them. For the CDR3, the DNA is TGTGCCAGCAGTTACTACAGGCAGCCCCAGCATTTT. Residues: CASSYYRQPQHF.

The chain couples TRBV5-5 to TRBJ2-5; a possible D gene is TRBD1 (6 bases). CDR1 and CDR2 from the germline V gene are SGHKS and YYEKEE (reference sequence). With 3 bases removed from V and 5 bases from J, the gap between germline ends came to 20 bases. The CDR3 length is 16 residues. The CDR3 protein is CASSSTGTIRAETQYF. The CDR3 coding sequence is TGTGCCAGCAGCTCCACCGGGACAATTCGTGCTGAGACCCAGTACTTC.

CDR3 residues: CASSSPPGTSLQETQYF. DNA of the CDR3: TGTGCCAGTAGTAGCCCTCCCGGGACTAGTCTACAAGAGACCCAGTACTTC. The chain is built from TRBV19 and TRBJ2-5, with 8 bases lining up with TRBD2. The CDR3 consists of 17 residues. The V and J ends lost 4 bases and 2 bases, in that order; junction bases with no gene match: 12. Germline values: CDR1 LNHDA, CDR2 SQIVND (reference sequence).

This clone was recorded once. This chain links TRBV3-1 (or the pseudogene TRBV3-2) with TRBJ1-4; D is unclear. Trimming shortened V by 3 bases and J by 7 bases, and 6 bases separated the two germline ends. Per germline, CDR1 LGHDT and CDR2 YNNKEL (reference sequence). This CDR3 spans 12 amino acids. CDR3: CASSQEGEKLFF. The CDR3 DNA is TGTGCCAGCAGCCAGGAGGGTGAAAAACTGTTTTTT.

The DNA of the CDR3 is TGTGCCAGCAGTCGCAACGGGGGAGGCTATGGCTACACCTTC. This translates into CASSRNGGGYGYTF. The J gene is TRBJ1-2, the V gene TRBV27; tentative D call: TRBD1 (5 bases). Per the germline V gene, CDR1 is MNHEY and CDR2 is SMNVEV (reference sequence). The V end lost 5 bases, the J end lost 4 bases, and 14 bases lay between the germline ends. This CDR3 region has 14 residues.

The chain links TRBV5-1 to TRBJ1-1, with 7 bases identical to TRBD1. The CDR3 covers 15 residues. CDR1 is SGHRS and CDR2 is YFSETQ in the germline V gene. The V gene end was trimmed by 2 bases and the J gene end by 1 base; junction bases not matched to a gene: 5. The CDR3 DNA is TGCGCCAGCAGCTTTCAGTGGGACAGGAACACTGAAGCTTTCTTT. As protein: CASSFQWDRNTEAFF.